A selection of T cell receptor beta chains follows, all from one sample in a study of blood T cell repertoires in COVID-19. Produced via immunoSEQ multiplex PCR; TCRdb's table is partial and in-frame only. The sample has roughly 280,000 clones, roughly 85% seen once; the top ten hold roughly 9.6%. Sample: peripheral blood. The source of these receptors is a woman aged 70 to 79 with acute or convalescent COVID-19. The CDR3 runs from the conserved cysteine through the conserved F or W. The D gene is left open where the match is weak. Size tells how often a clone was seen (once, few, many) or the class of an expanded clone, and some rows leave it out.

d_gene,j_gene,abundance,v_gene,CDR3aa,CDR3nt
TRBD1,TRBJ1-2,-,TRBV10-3,CAISSFPGTGTNYTF,TGTGCCATCAGTTCTTTCCCCGGGACAGGGACTAACTACACCTTC
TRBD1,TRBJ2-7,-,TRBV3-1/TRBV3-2,CASSQADRGPYEQYF,TGTGCCAGCAGCCAGGCCGACAGGGGTCCCTACGAGCAGTACTTC
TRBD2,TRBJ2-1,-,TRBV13,CASSLGWTSRDISNEQFF,TGTGCCAGCAGCTTAGGCTGGACTAGCCGGGACATCTCAAATGAGCAGTTCTTC
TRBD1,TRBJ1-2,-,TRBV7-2,CASSLNRGHGYTF,TGTGCCAGCAGCTTAAACAGGGGTCATGGCTACACCTTC
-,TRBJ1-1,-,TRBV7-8,CASSLAPGAGEAFF,TGTGCCAGCAGCTTGGCCCCAGGGGCCGGTGAAGCTTTCTTT
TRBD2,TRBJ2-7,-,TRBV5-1,CASSLTGGDPYEQYF,TGCGCCAGCAGCTTGACGGGGGGAGACCCCTACGAGCAGTACTTC
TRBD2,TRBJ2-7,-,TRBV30,CAWSPAPTSGGASEQYF,TGTGCCTGGAGTCCTGCCCCAACTAGCGGGGGGGCGTCGGAGCAGTACTTC
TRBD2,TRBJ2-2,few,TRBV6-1,CASSVTRLAVLTGELFF,TGTGCCAGCAGTGTTACAAGGCTAGCGGTCCTTACCGGGGAGCTGTTTTTT
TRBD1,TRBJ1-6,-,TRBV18,CASSPGTGYFLHF,TGTGCCAGCTCACCAGGGACAGGATATTTCCTCCACTTT
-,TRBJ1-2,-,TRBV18,CASSPPGGDGYTF,TGTGCCAGCTCACCACCCGGGGGGGATGGCTACACCTTC
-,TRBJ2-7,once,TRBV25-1,CASSELGRHQQYF,TGTGCCAGCAGTGAACTGGGGCGCCACCAGCAGTACTTC
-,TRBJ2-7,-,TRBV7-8,CASSPRAYEQYF,TGTGCCAGCAGCCCCCGGGCCTACGAGCAGTACTTC
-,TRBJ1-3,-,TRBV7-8,CASSYTSGNTIYF,TGTGCCAGCAGCTACACCAGTGGAAACACCATATATTTT
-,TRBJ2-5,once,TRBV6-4,CASSDMRGPGVGTQYF,TGTGCCAGCAGTGACATGCGGGGGCCCGGGGTGGGGACCCAGTACTTC
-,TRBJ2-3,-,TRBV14,CASSQEWAGPDTQYF,TGTGCCAGCAGCCAAGAGTGGGCAGGGCCAGATACGCAGTATTTT
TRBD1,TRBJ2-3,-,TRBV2,CASKRDRRTDTQYF,TGTGCCAGCAAGAGGGACAGGCGCACAGATACGCAGTATTTT
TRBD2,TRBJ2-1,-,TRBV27,CASAAQRGGRGNEQFF,TGTGCCAGCGCTGCCCAGCGGGGGGGCCGGGGCAATGAGCAGTTCTTC
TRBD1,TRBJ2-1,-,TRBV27,CASSYEGQNYNEQFF,TGTGCCAGCAGCTACGAGGGACAGAACTACAATGAGCAGTTCTTC
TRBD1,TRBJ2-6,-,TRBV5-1,CASSPTDRGRGSGANVLTF,TGCGCCAGCAGCCCGACGGACAGGGGAAGAGGTTCTGGGGCCAACGTCCTGACTTTC
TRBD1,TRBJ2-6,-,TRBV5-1,CASSRGQGASGANVLTF,TGCGCCAGCAGCCGGGGACAGGGGGCCTCTGGGGCCAACGTCCTGACTTTC
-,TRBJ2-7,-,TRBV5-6,CASSSRVTRTYEQYF,TGTGCCAGCAGCTCGAGGGTTACTAGAACCTACGAGCAGTACTTC
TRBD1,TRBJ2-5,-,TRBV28,CASSLIDRGWETQYF,TGTGCCAGCAGTTTGATAGACAGGGGGTGGGAGACCCAGTACTTC
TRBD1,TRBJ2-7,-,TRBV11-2,CASSLISTGGSEQYF,TGTGCCAGCAGCTTAATATCGACAGGGGGTTCCGAGCAGTACTTC
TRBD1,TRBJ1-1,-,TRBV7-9,CASSSWDRGSAFF,TGTGCCAGCAGCTCGTGGGACAGGGGATCAGCTTTCTTT
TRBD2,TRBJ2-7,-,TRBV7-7,CASSLGPGGQYEQYF,TGTGCTAGCAGCTTAGGTCCGGGGGGGCAATACGAGCAGTACTTC
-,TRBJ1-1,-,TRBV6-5,CASSPPNRNTEAFF,TGTGCCAGCAGTCCTCCTAATAGGAACACTGAAGCTTTCTTT
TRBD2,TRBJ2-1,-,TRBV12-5,CASGLVVLAGIRSYNEQFF,TGTGCTAGTGGTTTGGTAGTACTAGCGGGGATTCGCTCCTACAATGAGCAGTTCTTC
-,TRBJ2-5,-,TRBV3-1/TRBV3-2,CASSNIPQGWETQYF,TGTGCCAGCAGCAATATACCACAGGGATGGGAGACCCAGTACTTC
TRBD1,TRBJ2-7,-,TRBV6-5,CASSFTMTGHEQYF,TGTGCCAGCAGTTTTACTATGACAGGGCACGAGCAGTACTTC
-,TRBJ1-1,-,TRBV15,CATSLPPMNTEAFF,TGTGCCACCAGCCTCCCGCCTATGAACACTGAAGCTTTCTTT
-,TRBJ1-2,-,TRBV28,CASSLGSVPLGYTF,TGTGCCAGCAGTTTGGGGAGTGTCCCCCTTGGCTACACCTTC
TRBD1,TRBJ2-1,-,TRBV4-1,CASSQWGQAGGLNEQFF,TGCGCCAGCAGCCAATGGGGCCAGGCAGGGGGCCTCAATGAGCAGTTCTTC
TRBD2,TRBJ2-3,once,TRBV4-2,CASSPLGFSGGDTDTQYF,TGTGCCAGCAGCCCCTTGGGATTTAGCGGGGGCGACACAGATACGCAGTATTTT
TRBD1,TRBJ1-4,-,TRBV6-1,CASSELRQGTEKLFF,TGTGCCAGCAGTGAACTGAGACAGGGGACTGAAAAACTGTTTTTT
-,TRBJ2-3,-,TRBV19,CASSERQDTQYF,TGTGCCAGTAGTGAACGACAAGATACGCAGTATTTT
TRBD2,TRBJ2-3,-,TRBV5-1,CASSIGGGDTQYF,TGCGCCAGCAGTATCGGCGGGGGAGATACGCAGTATTTT
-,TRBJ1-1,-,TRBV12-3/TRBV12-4,CASVKRSNTEAFF,TGTGCCAGCGTCAAGAGGAGTAACACTGAAGCTTTCTTT
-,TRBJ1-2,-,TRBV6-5,CASRSGGDGYTF,TGTGCCAGCAGAAGTGGGGGGGATGGCTACACCTTC
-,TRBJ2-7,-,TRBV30,CAWSTPSSYEQYF,TGTGCCTGGAGTACACCAAGCTCCTACGAGCAGTACTTC